The source of this TCR beta chain is a study of blood T cell repertoires in COVID-19. TCRdb keeps only in-frame clones here, not all; method: immunoSEQ multiplex PCR. The table has under 150,000 clones, around 80% seen once. With 8 bases removed from V and 7 bases from J, the gap between germline ends came to 18 bases. The CDR3 spans 15 residues. Germline CDR1 MNHEY, CDR2 SVGAGI. The material sequenced was peripheral blood. The receptor was derived from a man older than 75 with acute or convalescent COVID-19. The chain combines TRBV6-5 with TRBJ1-6, with TRBD1 as a possible D gene (6 bases). The CDR3 reads CASSTSGVANSPLHF. DNA of the CDR3: TGTGCCAGCTCCACTTCAGGGGTGGCAAATTCACCCCTCCACTTT.